This T cell receptor beta chain derives from a study of cytomegalovirus exposure and HLA in healthy donors. Across the study: Among over 300 genotyped donors, roughly 81% fell in the Caucasian-associated ancestry cluster. Points from the study as a whole: Only CMV serostatus was available as immune exposure information. When analyzed later, a missense DCLRE1C variant was found to be linked to TCR beta V- and J-gene trimming. Altogether, 160 or so TCR beta chains were recorded as cytomegalovirus-associated.

Points on this clone: Its target is not known.

Primers included in the PCR were 60 Vbeta and 13 Jbeta primers. Method: immunoSEQ multiplex PCR; TCRdb's copy keeps in-frame clones and lacks some. The table has roughly 130,000 clones, 70% to 75% seen once. The CDR3 contains 12 residues. Germline lookup yields CDR1 SGHAT and CDR2 FQNNGV. J lost 5 bases, V lost 5 bases, and 2 bases had no gene match. The gene calls are TRBV11-2 and TRBJ2-7; 8 bases agree with TRBD2. This receptor was identified in a woman aged 40-49 years in good health and CMV-seronegative. Sequences were obtained from PBMCs. CDR3 protein: CASSRTSHEQYF. The CDR3 bases are TGTGCCAGCAGCCGGACTAGCCACGAGCAGTACTTC.